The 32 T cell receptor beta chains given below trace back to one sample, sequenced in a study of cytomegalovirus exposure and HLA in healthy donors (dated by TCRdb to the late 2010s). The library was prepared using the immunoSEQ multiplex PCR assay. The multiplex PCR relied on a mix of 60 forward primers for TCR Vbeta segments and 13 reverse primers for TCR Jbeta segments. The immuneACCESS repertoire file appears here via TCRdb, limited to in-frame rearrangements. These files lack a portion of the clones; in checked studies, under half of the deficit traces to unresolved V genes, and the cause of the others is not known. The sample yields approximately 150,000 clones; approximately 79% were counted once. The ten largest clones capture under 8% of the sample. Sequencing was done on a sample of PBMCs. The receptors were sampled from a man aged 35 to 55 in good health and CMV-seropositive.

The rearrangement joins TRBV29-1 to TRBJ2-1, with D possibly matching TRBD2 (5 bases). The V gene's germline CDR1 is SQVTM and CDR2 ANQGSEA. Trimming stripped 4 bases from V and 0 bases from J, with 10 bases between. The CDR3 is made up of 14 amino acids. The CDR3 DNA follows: TGCAGCGTTGCGCTAGCCCGCTCCTACAATGAGCAGTTCTTC. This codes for CSVALARSYNEQFF.

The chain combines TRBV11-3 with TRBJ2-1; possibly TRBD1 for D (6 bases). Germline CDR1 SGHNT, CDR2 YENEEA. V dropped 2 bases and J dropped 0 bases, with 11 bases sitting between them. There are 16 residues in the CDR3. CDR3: CASSLTGTSSYNEQFF. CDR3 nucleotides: TGTGCCAGCAGCTTAACCGGGACAAGCTCCTACAATGAGCAGTTCTTC.

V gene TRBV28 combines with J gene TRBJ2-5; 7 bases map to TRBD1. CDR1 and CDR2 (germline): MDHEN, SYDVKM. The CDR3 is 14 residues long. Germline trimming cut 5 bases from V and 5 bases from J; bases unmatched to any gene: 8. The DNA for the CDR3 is TGTGCCAGCAGTGATTCCGGGACAGTCGAGACCCAGTACTTC. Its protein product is CASSDSGTVETQYF.

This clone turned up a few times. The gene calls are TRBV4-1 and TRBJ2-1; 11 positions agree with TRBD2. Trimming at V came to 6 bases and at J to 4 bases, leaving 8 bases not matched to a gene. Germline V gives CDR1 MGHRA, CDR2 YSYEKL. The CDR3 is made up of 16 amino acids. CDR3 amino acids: CASRPGLAGSYNEQFF. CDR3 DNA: TGCGCCAGCAGACCCGGACTAGCGGGTTCATACAATGAGCAGTTCTTC.

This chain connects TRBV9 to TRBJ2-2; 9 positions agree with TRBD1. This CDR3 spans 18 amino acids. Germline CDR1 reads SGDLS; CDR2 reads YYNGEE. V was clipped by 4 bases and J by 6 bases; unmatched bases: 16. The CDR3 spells CASSTPGGQGVVSGELFF. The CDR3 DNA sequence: TGTGCCAGCAGCACACCAGGGGGACAGGGTGTCGTCTCCGGGGAGCTGTTTTTT.

The DNA of the CDR3 is TGCGCCAGCAGCCAAGCCGGGGTCAGGACAGGGGTCGCAGATACGCAGTATTTT. Its translation: CASSQAGVRTGVADTQYF. The chain joins TRBV4-1 to TRBJ2-3; 9 bases align to TRBD1. V was pared by 1 base and J by 4 bases, with 12 bases of the junction left unmatched. CDR3 length: 18 amino acids. Germline CDR1 and CDR2: MGHRA and YSYEKL.

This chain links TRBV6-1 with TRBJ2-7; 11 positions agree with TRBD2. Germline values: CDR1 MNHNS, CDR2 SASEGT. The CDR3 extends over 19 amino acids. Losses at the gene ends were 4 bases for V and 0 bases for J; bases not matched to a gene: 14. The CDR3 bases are TGTGCCAGCAGTGTCCCCGGGACAGCGGGACTAGCGGTCTCCTACGAGCAGTACTTC. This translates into CASSVPGTAGLAVSYEQYF.

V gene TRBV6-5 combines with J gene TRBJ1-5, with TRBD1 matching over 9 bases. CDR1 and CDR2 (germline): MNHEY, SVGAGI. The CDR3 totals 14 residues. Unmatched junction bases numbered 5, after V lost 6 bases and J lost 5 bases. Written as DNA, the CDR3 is TGTGCCAGCAGACCCGGGACAGGGTATCAGCCCCAGCATTTT. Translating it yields CASRPGTGYQPQHF.

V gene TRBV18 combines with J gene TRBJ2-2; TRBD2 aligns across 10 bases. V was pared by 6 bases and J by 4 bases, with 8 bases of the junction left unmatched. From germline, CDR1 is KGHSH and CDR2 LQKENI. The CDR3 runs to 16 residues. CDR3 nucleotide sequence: TGTGCCAGCTCTCTCACTGGGACTAGCGTCACCGGGGAGCTGTTTTTT. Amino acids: CASSLTGTSVTGELFF.

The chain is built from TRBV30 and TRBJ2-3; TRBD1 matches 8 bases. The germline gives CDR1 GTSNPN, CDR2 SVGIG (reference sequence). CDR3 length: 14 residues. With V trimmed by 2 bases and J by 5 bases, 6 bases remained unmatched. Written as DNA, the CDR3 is TGTGCCTGGAGTCTGGGACAGGCGGGAGATACGCAGTATTTT. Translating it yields CAWSLGQAGDTQYF.

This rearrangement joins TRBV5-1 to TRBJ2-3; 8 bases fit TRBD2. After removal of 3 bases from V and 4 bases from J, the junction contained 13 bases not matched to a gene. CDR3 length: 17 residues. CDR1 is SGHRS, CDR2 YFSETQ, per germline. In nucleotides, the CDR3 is TGCGCCAGCAGCTCCCCCGACAGCGGGAGTCGGGCAGATACGCAGTATTTT. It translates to CASSSPDSGSRADTQYF.

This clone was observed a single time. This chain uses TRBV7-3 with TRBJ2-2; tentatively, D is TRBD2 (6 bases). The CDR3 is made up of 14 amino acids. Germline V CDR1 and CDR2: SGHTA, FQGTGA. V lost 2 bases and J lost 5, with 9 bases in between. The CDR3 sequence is CASSLVGGTGELFF. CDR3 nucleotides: TGTGCCAGCAGCTTAGTGGGGGGTACCGGGGAGCTGTTTTTT.

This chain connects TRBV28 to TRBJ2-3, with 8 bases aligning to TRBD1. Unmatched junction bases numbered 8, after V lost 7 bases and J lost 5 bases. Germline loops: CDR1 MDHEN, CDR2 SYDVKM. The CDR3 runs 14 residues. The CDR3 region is CASISPGQGDTQYF. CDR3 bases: TGTGCCAGCATCTCTCCAGGACAGGGAGATACGCAGTATTTT.

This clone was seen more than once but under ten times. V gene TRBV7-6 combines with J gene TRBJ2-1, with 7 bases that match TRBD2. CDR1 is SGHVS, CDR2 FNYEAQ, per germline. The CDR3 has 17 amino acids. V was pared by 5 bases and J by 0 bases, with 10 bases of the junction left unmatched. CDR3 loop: CASSTASGGGSYNEQFF. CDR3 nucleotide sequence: TGTGCCAGCAGCACGGCTAGCGGTGGGGGCTCCTACAATGAGCAGTTCTTC.

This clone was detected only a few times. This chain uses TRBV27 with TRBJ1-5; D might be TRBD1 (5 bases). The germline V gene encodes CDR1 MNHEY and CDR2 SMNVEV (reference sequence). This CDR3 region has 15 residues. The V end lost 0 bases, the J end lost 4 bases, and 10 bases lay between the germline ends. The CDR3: CASSLSGVRNQPQHF. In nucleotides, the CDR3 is TGTGCCAGCAGTTTATCAGGGGTCAGAAATCAGCCCCAGCATTTT.

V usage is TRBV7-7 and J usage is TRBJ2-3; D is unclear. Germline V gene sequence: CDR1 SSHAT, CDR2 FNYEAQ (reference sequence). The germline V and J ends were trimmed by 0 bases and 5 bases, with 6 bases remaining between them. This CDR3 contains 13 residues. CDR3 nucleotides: TGTGCCAGCAGCTTAGCTACAGAAGATACGCAGTATTTT. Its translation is CASSLATEDTQYF.

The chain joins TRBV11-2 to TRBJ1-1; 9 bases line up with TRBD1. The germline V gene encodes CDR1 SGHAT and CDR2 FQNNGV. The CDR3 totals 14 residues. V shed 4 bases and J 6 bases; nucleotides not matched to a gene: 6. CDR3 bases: TGTGCCAGCAGCTCGGACAGGGGCTTGGCTGAAGCTTTCTTT. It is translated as CASSSDRGLAEAFF.

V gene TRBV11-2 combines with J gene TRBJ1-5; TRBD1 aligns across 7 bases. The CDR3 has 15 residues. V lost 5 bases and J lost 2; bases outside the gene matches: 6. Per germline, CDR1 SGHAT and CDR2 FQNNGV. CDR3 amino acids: CASSLDRAGNQPQHF. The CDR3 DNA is TGTGCCAGCAGCCTCGACAGGGCTGGCAATCAGCCCCAGCATTTT. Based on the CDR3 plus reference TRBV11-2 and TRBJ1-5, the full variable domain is EAGVAQSPRYKIIEKRQSVAFWCNPISGHATLYWYQQILGQGPKLLIQFQNNGVVDDSQLPKDRFSAERLKGVDSTLKIQPAKLEDSAVYLCASSLDRAGNQPQHFGDGTRLSIL.

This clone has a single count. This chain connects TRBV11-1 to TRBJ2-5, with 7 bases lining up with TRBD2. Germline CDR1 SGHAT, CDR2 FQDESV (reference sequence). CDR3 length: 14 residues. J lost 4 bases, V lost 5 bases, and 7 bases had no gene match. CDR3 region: CASSPSGWVETQYF. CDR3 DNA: TGTGCCAGCAGCCCTAGCGGTTGGGTAGAGACCCAGTACTTC.

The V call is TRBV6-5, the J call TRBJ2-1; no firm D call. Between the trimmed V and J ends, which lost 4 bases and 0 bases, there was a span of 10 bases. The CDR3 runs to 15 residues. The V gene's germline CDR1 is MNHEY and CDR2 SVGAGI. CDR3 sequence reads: CASSFDWSSYNEQFF. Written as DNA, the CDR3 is TGTGCCAGCAGTTTCGACTGGAGCTCCTACAATGAGCAGTTCTTC.

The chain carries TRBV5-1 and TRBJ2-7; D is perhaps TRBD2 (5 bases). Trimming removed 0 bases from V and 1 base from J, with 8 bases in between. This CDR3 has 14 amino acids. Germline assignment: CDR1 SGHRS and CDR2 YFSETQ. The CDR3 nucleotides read TGCGCCAGCAGCTTGGCACTAGATTCCTACGAGCAGTACTTC. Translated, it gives CASSLALDSYEQYF.

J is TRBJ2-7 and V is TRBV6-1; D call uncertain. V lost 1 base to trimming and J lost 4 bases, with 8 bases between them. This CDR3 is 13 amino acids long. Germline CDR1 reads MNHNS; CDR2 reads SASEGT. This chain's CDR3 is CASSEVFRYEQYF. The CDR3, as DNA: TGTGCCAGCAGTGAAGTATTCCGTTACGAGCAGTACTTC.

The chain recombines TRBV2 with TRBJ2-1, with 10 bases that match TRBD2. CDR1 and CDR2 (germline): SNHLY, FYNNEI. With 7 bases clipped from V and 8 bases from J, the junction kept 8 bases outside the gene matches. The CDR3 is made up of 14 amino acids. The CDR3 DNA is TGTGCCAGCACGAAGCGGGAGGGCCCCGATGAGCAGTTCTTC. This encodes CASTKREGPDEQFF. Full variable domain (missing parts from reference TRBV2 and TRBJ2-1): EPEVTQTPSHQVTQMGQEVILRCVPISNHLYFYWYRQILGQKVEFLVSFYNNEISEKSEIFDDQFSVERPDGSNFTLKIRSTKLEDSAMYFCASTKREGPDEQFFGPGTRLTVL.

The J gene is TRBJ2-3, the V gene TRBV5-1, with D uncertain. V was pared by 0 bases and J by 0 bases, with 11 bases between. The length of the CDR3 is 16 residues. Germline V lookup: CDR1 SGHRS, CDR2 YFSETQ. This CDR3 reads CASSLGVATSTDTQYF. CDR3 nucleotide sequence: TGCGCCAGCAGCTTGGGGGTGGCGACTAGCACAGATACGCAGTATTTT.

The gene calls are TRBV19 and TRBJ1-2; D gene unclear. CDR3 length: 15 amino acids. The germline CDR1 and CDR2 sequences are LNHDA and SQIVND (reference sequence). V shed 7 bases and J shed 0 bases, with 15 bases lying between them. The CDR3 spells CASKSGGRTNYGYTF. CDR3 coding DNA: TGTGCCAGTAAATCCGGAGGTCGCACTAACTATGGCTACACCTTC.

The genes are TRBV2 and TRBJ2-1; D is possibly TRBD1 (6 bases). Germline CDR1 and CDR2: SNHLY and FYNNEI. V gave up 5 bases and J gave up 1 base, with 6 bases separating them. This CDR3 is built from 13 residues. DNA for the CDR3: TGTGCCAGCAGTACAGGGTCCTACAATGAGCAGTTCTTC. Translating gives CASSTGSYNEQFF. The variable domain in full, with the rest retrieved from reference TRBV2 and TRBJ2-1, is EPEVTQTPSHQVTQMGQEVILRCVPISNHLYFYWYRQILGQKVEFLVSFYNNEISEKSEIFDDQFSVERPDGSNFTLKIRSTKLEDSAMYFCASSTGSYNEQFFGPGTRLTVL.

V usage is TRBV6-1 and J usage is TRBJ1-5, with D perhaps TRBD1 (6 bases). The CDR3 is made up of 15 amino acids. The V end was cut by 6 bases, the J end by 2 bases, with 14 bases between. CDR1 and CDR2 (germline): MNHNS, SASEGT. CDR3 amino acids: CASRPQGYGNQPQHF. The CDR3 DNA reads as TGTGCCAGCAGACCACAGGGTTACGGCAATCAGCCCCAGCATTTT.

DNA of the CDR3: TGTGCCAGCAGACCCACAGGGGTCGGGGAGCTGTTTTTT. Its protein is CASRPTGVGELFF. The rearrangement joins TRBV14 to TRBJ2-2, with 7 positions matching TRBD1. Germline values: CDR1 SGHDN, CDR2 FVKESK. Trimming removed 6 bases from V and 7 bases from J; junction bases left unmatched: 5. The CDR3 has 13 residues.

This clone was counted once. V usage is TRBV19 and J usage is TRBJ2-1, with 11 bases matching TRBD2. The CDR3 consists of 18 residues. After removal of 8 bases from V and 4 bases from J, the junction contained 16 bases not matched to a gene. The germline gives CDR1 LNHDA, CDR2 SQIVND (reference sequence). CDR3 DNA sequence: TGTGCCAGTTGCCCGACCCATAGCGGGAGGGCCGGATACAATGAGCAGTTCTTC. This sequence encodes CASCPTHSGRAGYNEQFF.

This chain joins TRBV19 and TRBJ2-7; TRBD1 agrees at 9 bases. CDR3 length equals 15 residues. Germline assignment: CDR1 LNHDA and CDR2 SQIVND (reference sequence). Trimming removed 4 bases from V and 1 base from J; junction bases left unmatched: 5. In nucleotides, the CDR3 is TGTGCCAGTAGTAGAACAGGGGGCTCATCCTACGAGCAGTACTTC. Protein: CASSRTGGSSYEQYF. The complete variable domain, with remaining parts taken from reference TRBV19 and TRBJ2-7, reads DGGITQSPKYLFRKEGQNVTLSCEQNLNHDAMYWYRQDPGQGLRLIYYSQIVNDFQKGDIAEGYSVSREKKESFPLTVTSAQKNPTAFYLCASSRTGGSSYEQYFGPGTRLTVT.

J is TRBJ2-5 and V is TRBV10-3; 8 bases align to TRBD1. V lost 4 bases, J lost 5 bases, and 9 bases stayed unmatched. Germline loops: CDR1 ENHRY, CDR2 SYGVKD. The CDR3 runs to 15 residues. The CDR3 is CAISAYGQGKETQYF. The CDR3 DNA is TGTGCCATCAGTGCTTACGGACAGGGAAAGGAGACCCAGTACTTC.

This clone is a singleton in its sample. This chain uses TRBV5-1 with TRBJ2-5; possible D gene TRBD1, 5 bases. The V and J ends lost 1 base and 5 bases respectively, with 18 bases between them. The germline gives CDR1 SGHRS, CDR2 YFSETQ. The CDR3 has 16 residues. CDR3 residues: CASSLQGMRSFETQYF. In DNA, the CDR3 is TGCGCCAGCAGCTTGCAGGGAATGCGGTCTTTTGAGACCCAGTACTTC.